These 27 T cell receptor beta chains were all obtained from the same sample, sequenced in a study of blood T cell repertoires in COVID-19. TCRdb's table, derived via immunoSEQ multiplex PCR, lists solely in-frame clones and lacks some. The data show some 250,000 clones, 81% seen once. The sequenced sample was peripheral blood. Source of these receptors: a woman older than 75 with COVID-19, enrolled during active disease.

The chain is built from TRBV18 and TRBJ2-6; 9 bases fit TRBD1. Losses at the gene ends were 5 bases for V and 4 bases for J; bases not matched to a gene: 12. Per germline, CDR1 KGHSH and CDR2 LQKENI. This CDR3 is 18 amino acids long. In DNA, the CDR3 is TGTGCCAGCTCATTATCCGGGACAGGGAGTTCAGGGGCCAACGTCCTGACTTTC. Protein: CASSLSGTGSSGANVLTF.

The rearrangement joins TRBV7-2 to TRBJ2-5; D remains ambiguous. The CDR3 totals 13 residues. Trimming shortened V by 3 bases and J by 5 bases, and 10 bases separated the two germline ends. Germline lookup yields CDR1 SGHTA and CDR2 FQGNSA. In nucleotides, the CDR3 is TGTGCCAGCAGCTTTGGGCGCGCGGAGACCCAGTACTTC. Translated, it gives CASSFGRAETQYF.

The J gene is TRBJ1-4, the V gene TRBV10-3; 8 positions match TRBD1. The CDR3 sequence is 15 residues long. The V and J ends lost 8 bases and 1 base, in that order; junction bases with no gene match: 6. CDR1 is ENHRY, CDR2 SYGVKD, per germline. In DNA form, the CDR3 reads TGTGCCATCGGACAGGGCGGCCAAACTAATGAAAAACTGTTTTTT. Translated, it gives CAIGQGGQTNEKLFF.

This chain's CDR3 is CASSLGQGRAYNEQFF. CDR3 bases: TGTGCCAGCAGCCTCGGACAGGGAAGGGCCTACAATGAGCAGTTCTTC. This sequence joins TRBV13 and TRBJ2-1; 8 nucleotides align to TRBD1. The CDR3 totals 16 residues. The trim removed 5 bases at V and 2 bases at J, leaving 8 bases unmatched. The germline gives CDR1 PRHDT, CDR2 FYEKMQ (reference sequence).

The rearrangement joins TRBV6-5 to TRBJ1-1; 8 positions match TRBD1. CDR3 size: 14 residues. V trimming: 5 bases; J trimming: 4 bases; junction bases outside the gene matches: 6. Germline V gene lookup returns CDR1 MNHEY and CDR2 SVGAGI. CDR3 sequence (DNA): TGTGCCAGCAGTCGACAGACAGGGGTCACTGAAGCTTTCTTT. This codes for CASSRQTGVTEAFF.

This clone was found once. CDR3 nucleotide sequence: TGTGCCAGCAGTCACGGGGGGCCGAACACTGAAGCTTTCTTT. It specifies CASSHGGPNTEAFF. The J gene is TRBJ1-1, the V gene TRBV27; tentatively, D is TRBD1 (6 bases). Germline V lookup: CDR1 MNHEY, CDR2 SMNVEV (reference sequence). Trimming shortened V by 5 bases and J by 1 base, and 11 bases separated the two germline ends. The CDR3 length is 14 residues.

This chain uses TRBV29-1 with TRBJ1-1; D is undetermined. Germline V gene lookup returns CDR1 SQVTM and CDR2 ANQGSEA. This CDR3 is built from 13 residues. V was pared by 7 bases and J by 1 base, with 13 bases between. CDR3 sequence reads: CSARVQTNTEAFF. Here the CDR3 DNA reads TGCAGCGCCCGGGTACAAACGAACACTGAAGCTTTCTTT.

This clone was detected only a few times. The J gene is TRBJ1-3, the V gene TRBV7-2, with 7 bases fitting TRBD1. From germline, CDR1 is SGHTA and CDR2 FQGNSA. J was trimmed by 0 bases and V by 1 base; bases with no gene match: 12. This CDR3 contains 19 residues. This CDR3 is CASSLDRDSIFSSGNTIYF. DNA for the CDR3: TGTGCCAGCAGCTTAGACCGGGACAGTATTTTCAGCTCTGGAAACACCATATATTTT.

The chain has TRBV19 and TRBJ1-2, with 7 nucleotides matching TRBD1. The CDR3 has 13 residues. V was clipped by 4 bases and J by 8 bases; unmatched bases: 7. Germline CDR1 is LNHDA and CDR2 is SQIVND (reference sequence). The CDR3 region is CASSTETGSGYTF. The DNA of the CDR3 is TGTGCCAGTAGTACGGAGACAGGGTCAGGCTACACCTTC.

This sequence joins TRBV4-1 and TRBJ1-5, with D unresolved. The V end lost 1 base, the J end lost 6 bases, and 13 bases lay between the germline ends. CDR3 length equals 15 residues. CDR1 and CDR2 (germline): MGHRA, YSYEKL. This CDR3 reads CASSQGGVVSQPQHF. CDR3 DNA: TGCGCCAGCAGCCAAGGCGGGGTAGTCAGTCAGCCCCAGCATTTT.

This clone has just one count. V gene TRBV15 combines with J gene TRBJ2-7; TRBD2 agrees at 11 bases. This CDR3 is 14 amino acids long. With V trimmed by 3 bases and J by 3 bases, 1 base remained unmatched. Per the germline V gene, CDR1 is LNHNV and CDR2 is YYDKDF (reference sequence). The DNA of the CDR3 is TGTGCCACCAGCAGGGGACTAGCGGACTACGAGCAGTACTTC. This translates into CATSRGLADYEQYF. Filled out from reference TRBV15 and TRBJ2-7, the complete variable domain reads DAMVIQNPRYQVTQFGKPVTLSCSQTLNHNVMYWYQQKSSQAPKLLFHYYDKDFNNEADTPDNFQSRRPNTSFCFLDIRSPGLGDTAMYLCATSRGLADYEQYFGPGTRLTVT.

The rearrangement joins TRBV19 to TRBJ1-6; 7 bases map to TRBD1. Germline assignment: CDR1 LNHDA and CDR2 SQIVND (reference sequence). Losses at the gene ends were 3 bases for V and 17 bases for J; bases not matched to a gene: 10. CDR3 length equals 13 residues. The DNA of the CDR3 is TGTGCCAGTAGTATGAAGGTGGGGACAGAAGTCCACTTT. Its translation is CASSMKVGTEVHF.

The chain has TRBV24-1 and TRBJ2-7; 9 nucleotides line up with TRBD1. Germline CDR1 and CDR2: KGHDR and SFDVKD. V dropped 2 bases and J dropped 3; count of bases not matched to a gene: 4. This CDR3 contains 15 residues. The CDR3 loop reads CATSDSGQGVYEQYF. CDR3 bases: TGTGCCACCAGTGATTCGGGACAGGGAGTCTACGAGCAGTACTTC.

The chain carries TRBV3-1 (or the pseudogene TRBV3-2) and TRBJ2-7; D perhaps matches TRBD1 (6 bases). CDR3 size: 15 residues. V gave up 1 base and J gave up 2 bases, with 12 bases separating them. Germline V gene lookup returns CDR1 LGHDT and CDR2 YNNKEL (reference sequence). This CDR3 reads CASSQARKGAYEQYF. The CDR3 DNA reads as TGTGCCAGCAGCCAAGCCCGCAAGGGGGCCTACGAGCAGTACTTC.

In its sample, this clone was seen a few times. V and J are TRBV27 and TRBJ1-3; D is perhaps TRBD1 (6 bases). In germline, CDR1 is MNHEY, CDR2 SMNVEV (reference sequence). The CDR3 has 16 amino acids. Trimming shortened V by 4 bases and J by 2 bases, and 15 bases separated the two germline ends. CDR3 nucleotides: TGTGCCAGCAGTTCTAACAGGGAATTTACTGGAAACACCATATATTTT. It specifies CASSSNREFTGNTIYF.

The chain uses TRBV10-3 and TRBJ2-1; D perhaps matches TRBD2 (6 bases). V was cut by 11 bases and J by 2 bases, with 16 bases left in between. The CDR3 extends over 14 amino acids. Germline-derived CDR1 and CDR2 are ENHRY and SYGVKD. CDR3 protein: CAPSPKRAYNEQFF. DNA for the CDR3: TGTGCCCCCTCCCCAAAGCGGGCCTACAATGAGCAGTTCTTC.

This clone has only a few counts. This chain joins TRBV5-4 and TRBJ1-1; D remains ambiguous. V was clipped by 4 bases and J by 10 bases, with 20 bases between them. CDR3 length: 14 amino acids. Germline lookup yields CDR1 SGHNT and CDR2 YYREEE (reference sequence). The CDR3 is CASSLVGGAGRAFF. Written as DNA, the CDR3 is TGTGCCAGCAGCCTGGTCGGAGGCGCGGGTAGAGCTTTCTTT.

This CDR3 is CASAGQQLQPQHF. The DNA for the CDR3 is TGTGCCAGTGCGGGACAGCAGCTTCAGCCCCAGCATTTT. The chain links TRBV19 to TRBJ1-5; 7 nucleotides align to TRBD1. The CDR3 loop spans 13 amino acids. Per the germline V gene, CDR1 is LNHDA and CDR2 is SQIVND (reference sequence). V dropped 8 bases and J dropped 6; count of bases not matched to a gene: 7.

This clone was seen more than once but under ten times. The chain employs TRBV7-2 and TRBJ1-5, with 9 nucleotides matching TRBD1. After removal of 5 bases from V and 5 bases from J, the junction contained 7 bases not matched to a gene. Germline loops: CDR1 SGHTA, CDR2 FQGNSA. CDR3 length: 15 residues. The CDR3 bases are TGTGCCAGCAGCCAGACAGGGGGTTATTATCAGCCCCAGCATTTT. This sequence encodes CASSQTGGYYQPQHF.

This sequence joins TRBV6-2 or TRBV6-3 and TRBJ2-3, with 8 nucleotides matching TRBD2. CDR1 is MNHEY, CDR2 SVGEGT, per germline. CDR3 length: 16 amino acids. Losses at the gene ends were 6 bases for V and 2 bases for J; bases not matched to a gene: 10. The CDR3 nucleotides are TGTGCCAGCAGATACCCGGGACTAGACTTCACAGATACGCAGTATTTT. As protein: CASRYPGLDFTDTQYF.

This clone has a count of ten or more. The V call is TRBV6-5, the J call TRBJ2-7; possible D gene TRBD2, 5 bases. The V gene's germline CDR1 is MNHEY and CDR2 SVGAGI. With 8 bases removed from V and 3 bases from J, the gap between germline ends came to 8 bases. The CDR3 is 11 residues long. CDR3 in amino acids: CASVRGYEQYF. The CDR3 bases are TGTGCCAGCGTACGGGGCTACGAGCAGTACTTC.

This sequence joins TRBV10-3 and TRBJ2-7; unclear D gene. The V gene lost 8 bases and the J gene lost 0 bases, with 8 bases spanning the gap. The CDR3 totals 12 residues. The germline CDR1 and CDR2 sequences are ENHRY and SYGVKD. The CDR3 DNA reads TGTGCCATCGGCGGCAGCTCCTACGAGCAGTACTTC. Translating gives CAIGGSSYEQYF.

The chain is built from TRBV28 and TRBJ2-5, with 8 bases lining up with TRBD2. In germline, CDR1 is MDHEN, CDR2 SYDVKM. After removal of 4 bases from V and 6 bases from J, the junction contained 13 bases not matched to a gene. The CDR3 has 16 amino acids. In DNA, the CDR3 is TGTGCCAGCAGTTCCACACCCCAGACTAGCGCTAAGACCCAGTACTTC. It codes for CASSSTPQTSAKTQYF.

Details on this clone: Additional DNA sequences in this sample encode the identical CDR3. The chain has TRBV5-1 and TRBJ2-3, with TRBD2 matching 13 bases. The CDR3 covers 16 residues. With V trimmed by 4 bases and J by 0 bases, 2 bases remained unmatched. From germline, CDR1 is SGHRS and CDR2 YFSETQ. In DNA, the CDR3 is TGCGCCAGCAGCCTGGGACTAGCGGGGAGCACAGATACGCAGTATTTT. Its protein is CASSLGLAGSTDTQYF.

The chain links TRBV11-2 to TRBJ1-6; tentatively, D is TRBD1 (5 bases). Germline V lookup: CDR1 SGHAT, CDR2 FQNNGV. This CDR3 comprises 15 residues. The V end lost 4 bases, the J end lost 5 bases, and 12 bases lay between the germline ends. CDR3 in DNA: TGTGCCAGCAGCTCCCACGGGACTAATAATTCACCCCTCCACTTT. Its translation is CASSSHGTNNSPLHF. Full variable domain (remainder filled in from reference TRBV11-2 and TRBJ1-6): EAGVAQSPRYKIIEKRQSVAFWCNPISGHATLYWYQQILGQGPKLLIQFQNNGVVDDSQLPKDRFSAERLKGVDSTLKIQPAKLEDSAVYLCASSSHGTNNSPLHFGNGTRLTVT.

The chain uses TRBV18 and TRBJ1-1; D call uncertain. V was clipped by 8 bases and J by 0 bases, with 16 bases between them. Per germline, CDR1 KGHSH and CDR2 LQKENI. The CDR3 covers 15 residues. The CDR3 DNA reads TGTGCCAGCCTCCTCCCCACAGACATGAACACTGAAGCTTTCTTT. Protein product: CASLLPTDMNTEAFF. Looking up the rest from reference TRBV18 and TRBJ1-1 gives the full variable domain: NAGVMQNPRHLVRRRGQEARLRCSPMKGHSHVYWYRQLPEEGLKFMVYLQKENIIDESGMPKERFSAEFPKEGPSILRIQQVVRGDSAAYFCASLLPTDMNTEAFFGQGTRLTVV.

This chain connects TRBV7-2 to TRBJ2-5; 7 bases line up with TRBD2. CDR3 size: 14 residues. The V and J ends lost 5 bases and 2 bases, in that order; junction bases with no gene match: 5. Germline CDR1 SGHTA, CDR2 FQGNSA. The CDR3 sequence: CASSPLADQETQYF. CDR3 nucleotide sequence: TGTGCCAGCAGCCCGCTAGCGGATCAAGAGACCCAGTACTTC.